The T cell receptor (beta chain) under discussion was sequenced for a study of blood T cell repertoires in COVID-19. Study-level information: The study drew acute and convalescent COVID-19 samples from the United States, Italy and Spain.

This CDR3 has 15 residues. The V gene's germline CDR1 is LNHDA and CDR2 SQIVND (reference sequence). Trimming removed 3 bases at V and 0 bases at J, with 9 bases between. The assay was immunoSEQ multiplex PCR, and TCRdb's table has in-frame clones only and misses some. Among under 80,000 clones, around 87% were seen once, and the ten largest hold 5.5% to 8.5%. This TCR came from a man in his 60s with acute or convalescent COVID-19. V gene TRBV19 combines with J gene TRBJ2-1; D might be TRBD2 (6 bases). The sample was peripheral blood. The DNA for the CDR3 is TGTGCCAGTAGTATTGCGGGGAGCTCCTACAATGAGCAGTTCTTC. This sequence encodes CASSIAGSSYNEQFF.